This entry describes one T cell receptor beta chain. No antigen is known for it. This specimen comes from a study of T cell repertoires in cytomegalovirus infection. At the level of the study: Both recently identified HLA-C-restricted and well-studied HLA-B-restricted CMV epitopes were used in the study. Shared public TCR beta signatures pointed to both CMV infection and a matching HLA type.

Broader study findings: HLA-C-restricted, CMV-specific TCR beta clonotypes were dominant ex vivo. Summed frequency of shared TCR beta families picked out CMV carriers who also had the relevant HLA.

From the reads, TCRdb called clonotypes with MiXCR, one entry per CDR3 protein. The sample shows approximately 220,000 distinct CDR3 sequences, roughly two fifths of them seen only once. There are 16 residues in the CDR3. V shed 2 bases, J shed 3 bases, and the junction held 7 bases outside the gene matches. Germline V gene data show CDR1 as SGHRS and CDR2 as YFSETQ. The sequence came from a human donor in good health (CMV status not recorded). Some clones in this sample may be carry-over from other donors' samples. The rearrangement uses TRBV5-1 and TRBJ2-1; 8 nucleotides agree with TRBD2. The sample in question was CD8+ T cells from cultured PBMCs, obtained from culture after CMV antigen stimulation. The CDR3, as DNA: TGCGCCAGCAGCTTCGGACTAGCCTACTACTACAATGAGCAGTTCTTC. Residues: CASSFGLAYYYNEQFF.